The 29 T cell receptor beta chains below come from one sample, sequenced in a study of identical twins. TCRdb analysed the 5' RACE reads with MiXCR anew, one entry per CDR3 protein. The table shows 470,000 or so distinct CDR3 sequences, with roughly a quarter occurring only once. This same sample was also part of a study on T cells expressing NK-cell markers.

The sequencing sample was made of CD4+ T cells sorted from blood. The source of these receptors is a woman under 30 in good health.

This sequence joins TRBV24-1 and TRBJ2-7; 8 bases align to TRBD1. With 9 bases clipped from V and 6 bases from J, the junction kept 9 bases outside the gene matches. The CDR3 runs to 13 residues. Germline-derived CDR1 and CDR2 are KGHDR and SFDVKD. The CDR3 loop reads CATQDREAGEQYF. Written as DNA, the CDR3 is TGTGCCACCCAGGACAGGGAGGCGGGCGAGCAGTACTTC.

This clonotype was seen a handful of times. This rearrangement joins TRBV20-1 to TRBJ2-3; D ambiguous. Trimming pared 6 bases from V and 0 bases from J, leaving 10 bases between. The CDR3 sequence is 13 residues long. Germline V gives CDR1 DFQATT, CDR2 SNEGSKA (reference sequence). CDR3 nucleotide sequence: TGCAGTGCAGCCTCCCCTAGCACAGATACGCAGTATTTT. Protein product: CSAASPSTDTQYF.

Details on this clonotype: This may stem from a read error, because a much larger clone lies one nucleotide away. V is TRBV10-3 and J is TRBJ2-3; D unclear. Trimming pared 3 bases from V and 1 base from J, leaving 2 bases between. The germline gives CDR1 ENHRY, CDR2 SYGVKD. The CDR3 is 12 residues long. Written as DNA, the CDR3 is TGTGCCATCAGTGACCGCACAGATACGCAGTATTTT. It translates to CAISDRTDTQYF.

A note on this clonotype: Since a much larger clone is just one base distant, this may be a read error. This chain links TRBV3-1 with TRBJ1-1; the D is unclear. From germline, CDR1 is LGHDT and CDR2 YNNKEL (reference sequence). The CDR3 contains 12 residues. The CDR3 DNA sequence: TGTGCCAGCGGGAGGTGGAACGCTGAAGCTTTCTTT. As protein: CASGRWNAEAFF.

This chain uses TRBV12-3 or TRBV12-4 with TRBJ1-5, with D maybe TRBD1 (6 bases). V was trimmed by 6 bases and J by 5 bases, leaving 14 bases between them. This CDR3 spans 14 amino acids. CDR3 DNA sequence: TGTGCCAGCAGCGTTACAGGGATAGATCAGCCCCAGCATTTT. Residues: CASSVTGIDQPQHF.

CDR3: CASSPRGGLPGELFF. In nucleotides, the CDR3 is TGTGCCAGCAGCCCGCGGGGGGGCCTGCCCGGGGAGCTGTTTTTT. The chain carries TRBV11-2 and TRBJ2-2; TRBD2 agrees at 9 bases. The CDR3 is 15 amino acids. Germline lookup yields CDR1 SGHAT and CDR2 FQNNGV. V lost 5 bases to trimming and J lost 6 bases; unmatched junction nucleotides: 7.

This clonotype came up a few times. The chain links TRBV6-1 to TRBJ2-1; D remains unclear. Germline V gene sequence: CDR1 MNHNS, CDR2 SASEGT. The CDR3 totals 13 residues. V was pared by 11 bases and J by 0 bases, with 11 bases between. The CDR3, as DNA: TGTGCCCTTTCACAGAGCTCCTACAATGAGCAGTTCTTC. It codes for CALSQSSYNEQFF.

The chain links TRBV10-3 to TRBJ1-1; unclear D gene. The CDR3 is 13 residues long. Germline CDR1 ENHRY, CDR2 SYGVKD. V dropped 6 bases and J dropped 0 bases, with 8 bases sitting between them. The CDR3 region is CAIRPPMNTEAFF. The CDR3 bases are TGTGCCATCAGGCCCCCGATGAACACTGAAGCTTTCTTT.

The V and J genes are TRBV11-1 and TRBJ2-1, with 8 bases identical to TRBD2. CDR1 is SGHAT and CDR2 is FQDESV in the germline V gene (reference sequence). The V segment lost 3 bases and the J segment 1 base; nucleotides outside the gene matches: 14. The CDR3 length is 19 residues. CDR3 sequence: CASSFGRDPLQRSYNEQFF. CDR3 coding DNA: TGTGCCAGCAGCTTCGGGAGGGACCCACTCCAACGGTCCTACAATGAGCAGTTCTTC.

J is TRBJ2-3 and V is TRBV10-3, with a possible D match to TRBD2 (5 bases). The V end was cut by 5 bases, the J end by 0 bases, with 9 bases between. Germline V lookup: CDR1 ENHRY, CDR2 SYGVKD. The CDR3 consists of 14 residues. In DNA, the CDR3 is TGTGCCATCAGTCAACTAGGGAGCACAGATACGCAGTATTTT. This sequence encodes CAISQLGSTDTQYF.

This clonotype was observed at least ten times. The gene calls are TRBV20-1 and TRBJ1-5; tentative D call: TRBD1 (6 bases). The V gene's germline CDR1 is DFQATT and CDR2 SNEGSKA (reference sequence). This CDR3 comprises 15 residues. V dropped 0 bases and J dropped 2 bases, with 11 bases sitting between them. CDR3 bases: TGCAGTGCTAGAGACAGGGAGGGGGGCAATCAGCCCCAGCATTTT. Translation gives CSARDREGGNQPQHF.

This chain joins TRBV6-5 and TRBJ2-3, with 8 bases fitting TRBD2. The CDR3 is 15 residues long. The germline V gene encodes CDR1 MNHEY and CDR2 SVGAGI. V trimming: 4 bases; J trimming: 6 bases; junction bases outside the gene matches: 9. CDR3 DNA: TGTGCCAGCAGTTCCCCCAGCGGGGGAGAGGATACGCAGTATTTT. The encoded protein is CASSSPSGGEDTQYF.

The genes are TRBV12-3 or TRBV12-4 and TRBJ2-7; TRBD1 or TRBD2 may be the D gene (6 bases each). This CDR3 region has 15 residues. Trimming stripped 1 base from V and 2 bases from J, with 12 bases between. DNA for the CDR3: TGTGCCAGCAGTTTAGATCGGGGGACAACCTACGAGCAGTACTTC. It is translated as CASSLDRGTTYEQYF.

In this sample, this clonotype turned up once. The chain carries TRBV9 and TRBJ2-1; a possible D gene is TRBD1 (6 bases). The germline gives CDR1 SGDLS, CDR2 YYNGEE. The CDR3 runs to 16 residues. V was cut by 5 bases and J by 2 bases, with 17 bases left in between. The CDR3 DNA reads as TGTGCCAGCAGTTATAACCGAGAGGGGGCCTACAATGAGCAGTTCTTC. Protein: CASSYNREGAYNEQFF.

The chain links TRBV29-1 to TRBJ1-1; tentatively, D is TRBD1 (6 bases). Germline V gene lookup returns CDR1 SQVTM and CDR2 ANQGSEA. The CDR3 sequence is 13 residues long. The V gene lost 4 bases and the J gene lost 5 bases, with 14 bases spanning the gap. CDR3: CSVGQGLWTEAFF. The CDR3 bases are TGCAGCGTTGGGCAGGGGTTATGGACTGAAGCTTTCTTT.

The V gene is TRBV5-1, the J gene TRBJ2-6, with D maybe TRBD1 (6 bases). Trimming left V 3 bases short and J 12 bases short, with 16 bases between. Germline CDR1 SGHRS, CDR2 YFSETQ. The CDR3 runs 14 residues. As DNA, the CDR3 is TGCGCCAGCAGCTCGCTGGCGACAGGCGGCGTCCTGACTTTC. Amino acids: CASSSLATGGVLTF.

The J gene is TRBJ1-2, the V gene TRBV20-1; 9 bases are a match to TRBD1. Unmatched junction bases numbered 6, after V lost 7 bases and J lost 3 bases. The CDR3 totals 13 residues. Germline loops: CDR1 DFQATT, CDR2 SNEGSKA (reference sequence). The CDR3 protein is CSVSRTGDYGYTF. The CDR3 DNA reads TGCAGTGTTAGCAGGACAGGGGACTATGGCTACACCTTC.

V is TRBV6-2 or TRBV6-3 and J is TRBJ1-1; D gene uncertain. The CDR3 contains 12 residues. Germline values: CDR1 MNHEY, CDR2 SVGEGT. The V end was cut by 7 bases, the J end by 8 bases, with 14 bases between. The CDR3 DNA follows: TGTGCCAGCACAAGCCCCTACTCGGAAGCTTTCTTT. It is translated as CASTSPYSEAFF.

The CDR3 coding sequence is TGTGCCAGCAGCCAAGGTCCGTTCACAGATACGCAGTATTTT. Amino acid sequence: CASSQGPFTDTQYF. The chain couples TRBV3-1 to TRBJ2-3; D not resolved. CDR3 length: 14 amino acids. V lost 1 base to trimming and J lost 2 bases, with 7 bases between them. CDR1 and CDR2 (germline): LGHDT, YNNKEL (reference sequence).

This chain joins TRBV9 and TRBJ1-6; tentative D call: TRBD1 (5 bases). Germline values: CDR1 SGDLS, CDR2 YYNGEE. The CDR3 is 14 amino acids. Between the trimmed V and J ends, which lost 8 bases and 7 bases, there was a span of 16 bases. CDR3 sequence (DNA): TGTGCCAGTGCCCCAGGGTCTCGGAATTCACCCCTCCACTTT. This gives the protein CASAPGSRNSPLHF.

The rearrangement links TRBV18 to TRBJ1-2; no definite D call. The CDR3 contains 14 residues. The germline gives CDR1 KGHSH, CDR2 LQKENI. Trimming stripped 6 bases from V and 5 bases from J, with 16 bases between. CDR3 in DNA: TGTGCCAGCTCGCTCACTACTAGAGATTATGGCTACACCTTC. It codes for CASSLTTRDYGYTF. The whole variable domain, filled in from reference TRBV18 and TRBJ1-2, reads NAGVMQNPRHLVRRRGQEARLRCSPMKGHSHVYWYRQLPEEGLKFMVYLQKENIIDESGMPKERFSAEFPKEGPSILRIQQVVRGDSAAYFCASSLTTRDYGYTFGSGTRLTVV.

The chain links TRBV12-5 to TRBJ2-4, with 8 bases that match TRBD1. Germline V gene lookup returns CDR1 LGHNT and CDR2 FRNRAP. Trimming cost V 5 bases and J 7 bases; bases outside gene matches: 4. The CDR3 sequence is 13 residues long. The CDR3 spells CASGLWDRNIQYF. CDR3 DNA sequence: TGTGCTAGTGGTCTGTGGGACAGGAACATTCAGTACTTC.

This clonotype was recorded a few times. The chain is built from TRBV7-3 and TRBJ2-1; tentative D call: TRBD2 (6 bases). Trimming pared 0 bases from V and 7 bases from J, leaving 10 bases between. CDR3 length: 14 residues. Germline CDR1 and CDR2: SGHTA and FQGTGA. This chain's CDR3 is CASSLTGSDNEQFF. DNA for the CDR3: TGTGCCAGCAGCTTAACCGGGAGCGATAATGAGCAGTTCTTC.

The rearrangement joins TRBV20-1 to TRBJ1-2, with unresolved D. Deletions cut 3 bases from V and 1 base from J, with 15 bases between. The CDR3 extends over 15 amino acids. Germline loops: CDR1 DFQATT, CDR2 SNEGSKA (reference sequence). The CDR3 loop is CSASDAQDLNYGYTF. CDR3 DNA: TGCAGTGCTAGTGATGCGCAAGACCTTAACTATGGCTACACCTTC.

V gene TRBV2 combines with J gene TRBJ2-3; tentative D call: TRBD1 (6 bases). Trimming shortened V by 6 bases and J by 4 bases, and 20 bases separated the two germline ends. This CDR3 is built from 16 residues. Germline lookup yields CDR1 SNHLY and CDR2 FYNNEI. The CDR3 spells CASRGIGTTNPDTQYF. The CDR3 bases are TGTGCCAGCAGGGGTATAGGGACAACCAACCCAGATACGCAGTATTTT.

The chain has TRBV5-4 and TRBJ2-1, with 11 bases fitting TRBD2. Per germline, CDR1 SGHNT and CDR2 YYREEE (reference sequence). The CDR3 is 15 residues long. The V segment lost 9 bases and the J segment 6 bases; nucleotides outside the gene matches: 11. CDR3 in DNA: TGTGCCATGAGCCCTGGACTAGCGGGCGCCAATGAGCAGTTCTTC. It translates to CAMSPGLAGANEQFF.

This clonotype was seen ten or more times. This rearrangement joins TRBV7-9 to TRBJ2-7; 8 nucleotides match TRBD2. The V gene's germline CDR1 is SEHNR and CDR2 FQNEAQ (reference sequence). J gave up 3 bases and V 1 base, and 2 bases lay outside the gene matches. The CDR3 has 14 residues. The CDR3 DNA reads TGTGCCAGCAGCTTAGGAAGCGGGGGCTACGAGCAGTACTTC. Residues: CASSLGSGGYEQYF.

This clonotype was picked up a small number of times. This chain joins TRBV6-5 and TRBJ2-2, with 7 bases that match TRBD2. The CDR3 covers 15 residues. J was trimmed by 3 bases and V by 4 bases; bases with no gene match: 5. Germline V lookup: CDR1 MNHEY, CDR2 SVGAGI. CDR3 region: CASSSASGYTGELFF. CDR3 in DNA: TGTGCCAGCAGTTCGGCTAGCGGATACACCGGGGAGCTGTTTTTT.

This clonotype was recorded a few times. The V gene is TRBV2, the J gene TRBJ1-6, with D hard to call. The V gene lost 6 bases and the J gene lost 8 bases, with 11 bases spanning the gap. Germline V gene data show CDR1 as SNHLY and CDR2 as FYNNEI. The CDR3 has 13 residues. The CDR3 nucleotides are TGTGCCAGCAGGAGAAAATCGGATTCACCCCTCCACTTT. This gives the protein CASRRKSDSPLHF.